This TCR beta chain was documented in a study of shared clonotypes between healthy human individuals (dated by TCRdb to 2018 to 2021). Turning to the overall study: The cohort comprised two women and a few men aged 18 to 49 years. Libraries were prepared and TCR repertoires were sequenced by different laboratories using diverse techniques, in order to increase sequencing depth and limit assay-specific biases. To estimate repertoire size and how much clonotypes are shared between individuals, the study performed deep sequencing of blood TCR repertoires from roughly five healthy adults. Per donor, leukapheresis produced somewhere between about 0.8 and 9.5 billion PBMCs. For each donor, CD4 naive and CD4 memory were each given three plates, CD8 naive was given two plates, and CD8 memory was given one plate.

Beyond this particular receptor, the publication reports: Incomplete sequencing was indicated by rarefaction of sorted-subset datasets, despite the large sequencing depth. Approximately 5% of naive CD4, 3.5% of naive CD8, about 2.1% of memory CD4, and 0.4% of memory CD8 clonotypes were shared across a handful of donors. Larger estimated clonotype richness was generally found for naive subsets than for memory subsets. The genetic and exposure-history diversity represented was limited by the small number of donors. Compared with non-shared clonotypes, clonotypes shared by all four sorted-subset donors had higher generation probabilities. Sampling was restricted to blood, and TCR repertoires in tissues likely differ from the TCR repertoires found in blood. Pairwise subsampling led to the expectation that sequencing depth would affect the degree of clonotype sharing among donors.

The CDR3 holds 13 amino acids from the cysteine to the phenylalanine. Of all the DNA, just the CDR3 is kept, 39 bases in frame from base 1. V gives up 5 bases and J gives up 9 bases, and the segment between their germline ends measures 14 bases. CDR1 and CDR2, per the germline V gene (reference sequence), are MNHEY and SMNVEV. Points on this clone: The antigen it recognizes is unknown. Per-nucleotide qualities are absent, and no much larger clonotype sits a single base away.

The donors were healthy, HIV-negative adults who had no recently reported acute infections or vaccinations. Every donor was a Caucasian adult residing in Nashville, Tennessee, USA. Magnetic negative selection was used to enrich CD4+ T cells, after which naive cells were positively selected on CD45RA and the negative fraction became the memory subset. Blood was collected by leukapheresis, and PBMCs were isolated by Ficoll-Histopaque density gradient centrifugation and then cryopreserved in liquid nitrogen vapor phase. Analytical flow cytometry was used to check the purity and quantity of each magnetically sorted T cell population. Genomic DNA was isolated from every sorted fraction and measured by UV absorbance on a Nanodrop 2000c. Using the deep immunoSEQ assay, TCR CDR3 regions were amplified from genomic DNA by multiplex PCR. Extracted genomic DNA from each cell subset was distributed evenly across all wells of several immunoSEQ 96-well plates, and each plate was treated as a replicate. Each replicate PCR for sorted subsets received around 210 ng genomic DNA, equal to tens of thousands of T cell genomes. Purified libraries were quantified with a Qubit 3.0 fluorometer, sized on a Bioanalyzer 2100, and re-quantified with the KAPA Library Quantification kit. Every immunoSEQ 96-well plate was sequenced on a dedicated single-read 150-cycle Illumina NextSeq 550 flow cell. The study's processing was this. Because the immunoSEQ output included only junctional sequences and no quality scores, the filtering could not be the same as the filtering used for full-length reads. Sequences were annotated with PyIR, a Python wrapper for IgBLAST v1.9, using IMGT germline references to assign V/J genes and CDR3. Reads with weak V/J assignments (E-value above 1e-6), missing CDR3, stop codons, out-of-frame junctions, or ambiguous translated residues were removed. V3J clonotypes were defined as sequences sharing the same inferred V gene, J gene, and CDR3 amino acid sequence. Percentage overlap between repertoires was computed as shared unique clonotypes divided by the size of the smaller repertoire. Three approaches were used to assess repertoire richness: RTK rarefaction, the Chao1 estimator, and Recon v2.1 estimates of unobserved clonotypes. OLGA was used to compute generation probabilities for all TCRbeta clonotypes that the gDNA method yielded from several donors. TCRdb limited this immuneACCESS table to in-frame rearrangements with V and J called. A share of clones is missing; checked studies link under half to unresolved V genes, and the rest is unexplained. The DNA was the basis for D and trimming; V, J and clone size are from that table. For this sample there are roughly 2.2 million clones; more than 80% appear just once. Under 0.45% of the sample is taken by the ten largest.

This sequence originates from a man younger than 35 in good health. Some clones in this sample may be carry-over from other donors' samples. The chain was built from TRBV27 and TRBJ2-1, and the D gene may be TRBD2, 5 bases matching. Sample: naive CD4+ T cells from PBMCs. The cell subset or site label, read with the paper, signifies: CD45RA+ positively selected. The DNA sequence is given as TGTGCCAGCAGTGGCACGCGGGCGGGTGAGCAGTTCTTC. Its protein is CASSGTRAGEQFF.